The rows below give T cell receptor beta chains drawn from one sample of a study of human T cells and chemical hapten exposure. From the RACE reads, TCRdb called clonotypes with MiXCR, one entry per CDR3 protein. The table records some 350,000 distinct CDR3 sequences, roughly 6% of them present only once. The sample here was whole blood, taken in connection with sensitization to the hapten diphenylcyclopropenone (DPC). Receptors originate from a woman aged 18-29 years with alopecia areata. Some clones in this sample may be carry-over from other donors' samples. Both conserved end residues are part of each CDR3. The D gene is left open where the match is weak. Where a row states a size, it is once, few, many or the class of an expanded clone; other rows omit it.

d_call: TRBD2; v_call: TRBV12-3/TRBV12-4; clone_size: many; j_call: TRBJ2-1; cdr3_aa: CASTLGLVGNEQFF; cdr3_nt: TGTGCCAGCACCCTGGGACTAGTCGGGAATGAGCAGTTCTTC
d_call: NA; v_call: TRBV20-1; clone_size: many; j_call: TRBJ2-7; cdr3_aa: CSTPDGYSYEQYF; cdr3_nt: TGCAGTACCCCGGACGGATACTCCTACGAGCAGTACTTC
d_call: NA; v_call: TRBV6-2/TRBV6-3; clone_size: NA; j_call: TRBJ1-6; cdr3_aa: CASRQADNSPLHF; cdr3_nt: TGTGCCAGCCGACAGGCGGATAATTCACCCCTCCACTTT
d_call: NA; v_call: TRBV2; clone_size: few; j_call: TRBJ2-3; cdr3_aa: CASKGTSSTDTQYF; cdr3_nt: TGTGCCAGCAAGGGGACCTCTAGCACAGATACGCAGTATTTT
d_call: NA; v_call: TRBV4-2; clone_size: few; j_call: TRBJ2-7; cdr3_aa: CASSQSPTYEQYF; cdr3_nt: TGTGCCAGCAGCCAATCCCCTACCTACGAGCAGTACTTC
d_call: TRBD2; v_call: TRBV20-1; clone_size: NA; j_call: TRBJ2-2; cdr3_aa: CSARDMASGNTGELFF; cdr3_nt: TGCAGTGCTAGAGATATGGCTAGCGGGAACACCGGGGAGCTGTTTTTT
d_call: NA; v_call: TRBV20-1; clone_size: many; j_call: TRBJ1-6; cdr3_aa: CSAREVGGNSPLHF; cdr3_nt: TGCAGTGCTAGAGAGGTTGGGGGAAATTCACCCCTCCACTTT
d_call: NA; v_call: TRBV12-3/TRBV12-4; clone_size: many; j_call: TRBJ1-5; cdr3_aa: CASSLFQPQHF; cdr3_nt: TGTGCCAGCAGTTTGTTTCAGCCCCAGCATTTT
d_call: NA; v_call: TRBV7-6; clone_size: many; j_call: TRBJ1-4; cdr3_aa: CASSPAEINEKLFF; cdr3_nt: TGTGCCAGCAGCCCAGCGGAGATTAATGAAAAACTGTTTTTT
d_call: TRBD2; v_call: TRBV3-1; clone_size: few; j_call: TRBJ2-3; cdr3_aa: CASSQLLAGPSTDTQYF; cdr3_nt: TGTGCCAGCAGCCAATTACTAGCGGGACCTAGCACAGATACGCAGTATTTT
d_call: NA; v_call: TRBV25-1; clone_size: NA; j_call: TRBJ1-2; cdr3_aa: CASTKRIRRKTNYGYTF; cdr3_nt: TGTGCCAGCACAAAACGGATACGGCGGAAAACTAACTATGGCTACACCTTC
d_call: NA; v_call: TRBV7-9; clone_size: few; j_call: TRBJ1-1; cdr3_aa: CASSLPPRGTEAFF; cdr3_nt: TGTGCCAGCAGCTTACCTCCCCGGGGCACTGAAGCTTTCTTT
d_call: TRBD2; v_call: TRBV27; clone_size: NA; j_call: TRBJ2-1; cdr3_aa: CASSSSREGLNLF; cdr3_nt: TGTGCCAGCAGTTCCTCAAGGGAGGGCCTGAACCTCTTC
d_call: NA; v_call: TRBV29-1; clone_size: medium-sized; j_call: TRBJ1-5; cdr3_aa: CSVGSGSSNQPQHF; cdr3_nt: TGCAGCGTTGGTTCAGGGAGTAGCAATCAGCCCCAGCATTTT
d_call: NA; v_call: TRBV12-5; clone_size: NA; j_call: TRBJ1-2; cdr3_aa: CASGLVPALSGYTF; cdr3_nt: TGTGCTAGTGGTTTGGTTCCTGCCTTGTCCGGCTACACCTTC
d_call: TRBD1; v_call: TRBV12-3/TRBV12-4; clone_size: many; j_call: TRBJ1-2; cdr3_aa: CARDPRDRSDYGYTF; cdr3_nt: TGTGCCAGGGACCCTCGGGACAGATCAGACTATGGCTACACCTTC
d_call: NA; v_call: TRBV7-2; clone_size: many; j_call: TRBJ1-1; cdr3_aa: CASSLEGGWTEAFF; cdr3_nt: TGTGCCAGCAGCTTAGAGGGGGGATGGACTGAAGCTTTCTTT
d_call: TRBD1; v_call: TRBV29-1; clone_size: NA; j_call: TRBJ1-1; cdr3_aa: CSAGRQGVNTEAFF; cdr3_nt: TGCAGCGCCGGACGACAGGGAGTGAACACTGAAGCTTTCTTT
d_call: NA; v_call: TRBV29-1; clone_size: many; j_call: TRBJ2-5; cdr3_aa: CSVGGVQETQYF; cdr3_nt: TGCAGCGTTGGTGGGGTCCAAGAGACCCAGTACTTC
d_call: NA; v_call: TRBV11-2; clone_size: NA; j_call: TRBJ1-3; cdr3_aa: CASSSVKGSGNTIYF; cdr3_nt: TGTGCCAGCAGCTCAGTGAAGGGCTCTGGAAACACCATATATTTT
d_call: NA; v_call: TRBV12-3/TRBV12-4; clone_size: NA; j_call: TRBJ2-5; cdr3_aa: CASTQRGSMETQYF; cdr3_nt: TGTGCCAGCACCCAACGAGGAAGTATGGAGACCCAGTACTTC
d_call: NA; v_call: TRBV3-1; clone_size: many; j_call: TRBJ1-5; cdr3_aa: CASSSTGHRNQPQHF; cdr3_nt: TGTGCCAGCAGCTCCACCGGACACCGTAATCAGCCCCAGCATTTT
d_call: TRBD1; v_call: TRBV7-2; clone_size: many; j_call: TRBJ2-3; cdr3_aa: CASSLGVQGDTQYF; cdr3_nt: TGTGCCAGCAGCTTAGGAGTTCAGGGGGACACGCAGTATTTT
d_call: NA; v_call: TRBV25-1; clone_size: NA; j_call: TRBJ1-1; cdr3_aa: CASSPKTAGMNTEAFF; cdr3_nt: TGTGCCAGCAGCCCGAAGACGGCAGGGATGAACACTGAAGCTTTCTTT
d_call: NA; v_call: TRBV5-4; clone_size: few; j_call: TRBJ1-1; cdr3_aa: CASSLDGREAFF; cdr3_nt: TGTGCCAGCAGCTTGGATGGCAGGGAGGCTTTCTTT
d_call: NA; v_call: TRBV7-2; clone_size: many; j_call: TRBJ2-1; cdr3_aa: CASSSLGGSQQFF; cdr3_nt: TGTGCCAGCAGCTCCCTTGGGGGTAGCCAACAGTTCTTC
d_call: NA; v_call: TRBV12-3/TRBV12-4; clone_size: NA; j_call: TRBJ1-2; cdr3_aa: CASSLWDYGIYGYTF; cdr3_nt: TGTGCCAGCAGTTTATGGGACTATGGGATATATGGCTACACCTTC
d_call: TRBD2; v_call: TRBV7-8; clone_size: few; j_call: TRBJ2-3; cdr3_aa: CASSLSGTSGSTDTQYF; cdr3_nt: TGTGCCAGCAGCTTATCCGGGACTAGCGGCAGCACAGATACGCAGTATTTT
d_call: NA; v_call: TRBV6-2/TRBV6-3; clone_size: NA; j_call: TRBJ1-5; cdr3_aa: CASTRVGGQPQHF; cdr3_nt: TGTGCCAGCACCAGAGTGGGAGGTCAGCCCCAGCATTTT
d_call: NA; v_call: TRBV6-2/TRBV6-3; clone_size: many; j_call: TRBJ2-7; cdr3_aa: CASSPSSGQPSYEQYF; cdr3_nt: TGTGCCAGCAGCCCAAGCTCTGGACAGCCCTCCTACGAGCAGTACTTC
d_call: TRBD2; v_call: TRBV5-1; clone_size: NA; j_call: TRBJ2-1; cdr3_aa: CASSLRSGGLTIINEQFF; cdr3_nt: TGCGCCAGCAGCTTGAGGAGCGGGGGACTAACCATTATCAATGAGCAGTTCTTC
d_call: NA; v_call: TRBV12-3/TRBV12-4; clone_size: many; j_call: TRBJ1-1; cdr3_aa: CASSLMSNTEAFF; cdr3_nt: TGTGCCAGCAGTTTGATGTCGAACACTGAAGCTTTCTTT
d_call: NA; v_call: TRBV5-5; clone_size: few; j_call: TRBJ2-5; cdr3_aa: CASSLRPGQETQYF; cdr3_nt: TGTGCCAGCAGCTTGCGACCGGGACAAGAGACCCAGTACTTC
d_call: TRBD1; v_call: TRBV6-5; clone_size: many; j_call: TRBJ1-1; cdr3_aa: CASSSKTGSWTEAFF; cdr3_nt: TGTGCCAGCAGTTCGAAGACAGGGTCGTGGACTGAAGCTTTCTTT
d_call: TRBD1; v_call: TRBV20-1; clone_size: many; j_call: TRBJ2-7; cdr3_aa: CSAVQGASEQYF; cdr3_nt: TGCAGCGCTGTACAGGGGGCTAGCGAGCAGTACTTC
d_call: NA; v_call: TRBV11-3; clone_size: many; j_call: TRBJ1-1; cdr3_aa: CASSLEGEREAFF; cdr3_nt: TGTGCCAGCAGCTTAGAAGGGGAGCGGGAAGCTTTCTTT
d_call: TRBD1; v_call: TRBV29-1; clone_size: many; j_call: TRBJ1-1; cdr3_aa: CSVEGQRWLETEAFF; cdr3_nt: TGCAGCGTTGAGGGACAGCGTTGGTTAGAGACTGAAGCTTTCTTT
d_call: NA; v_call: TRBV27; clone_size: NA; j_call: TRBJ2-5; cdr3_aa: CASSDPQETQYF; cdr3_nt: TGTGCCAGCAGTGACCCTCAAGAGACCCAGTACTTC
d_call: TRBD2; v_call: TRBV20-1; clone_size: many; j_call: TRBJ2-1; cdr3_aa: CSASVVAGANEQFF; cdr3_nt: TGCAGTGCTAGCGTGGTAGCGGGGGCCAATGAGCAGTTCTTC
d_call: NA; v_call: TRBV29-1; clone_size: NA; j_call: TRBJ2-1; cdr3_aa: CSVANGEQFF; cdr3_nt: TGCAGCGTTGCTAACGGTGAGCAGTTCTTC
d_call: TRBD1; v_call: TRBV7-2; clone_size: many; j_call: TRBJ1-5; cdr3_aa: CASSLWTGSNQPQHF; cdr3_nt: TGTGCCAGCAGCTTGTGGACAGGTAGCAATCAGCCCCAGCATTTT
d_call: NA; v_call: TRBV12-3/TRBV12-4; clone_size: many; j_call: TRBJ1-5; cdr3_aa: CASSFSRGHQPQHF; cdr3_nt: TGTGCCAGCAGTTTTTCAAGGGGCCATCAGCCCCAGCATTTT
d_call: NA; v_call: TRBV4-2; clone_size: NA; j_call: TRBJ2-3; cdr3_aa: CASSSGAGEDTQYF; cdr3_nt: TGTGCCAGCAGCTCAGGGGCAGGGGAAGATACGCAGTATTTT
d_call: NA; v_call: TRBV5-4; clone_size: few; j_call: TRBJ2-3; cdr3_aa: CASSLGAPDTQYF; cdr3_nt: TGTGCCAGCAGCTTAGGGGCACCAGATACGCAGTATTTT
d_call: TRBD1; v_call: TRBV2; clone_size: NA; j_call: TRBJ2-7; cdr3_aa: CARETGGGQYF; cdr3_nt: TGTGCCAGGGAAACAGGGGGCGGGCAGTACTTC
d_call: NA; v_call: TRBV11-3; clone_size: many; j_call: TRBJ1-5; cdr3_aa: CASSLDREILPRGEQPQHF; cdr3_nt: TGTGCCAGCAGCTTAGATCGGGAGATCCTGCCCCGGGGCGAGCAGCCCCAGCATTTT
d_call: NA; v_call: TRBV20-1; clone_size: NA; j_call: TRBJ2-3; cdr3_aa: CSASPSGSTDTQYF; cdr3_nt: TGCAGTGCTAGCCCCTCTGGGAGCACAGATACGCAGTATTTT
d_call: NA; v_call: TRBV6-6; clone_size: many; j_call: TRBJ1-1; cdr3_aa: CATQMEIEAFF; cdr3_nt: TGTGCCACCCAGATGGAGATTGAAGCTTTCTTT
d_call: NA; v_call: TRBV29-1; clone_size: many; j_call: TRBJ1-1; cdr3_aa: CSIARQMNTEAFF; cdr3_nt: TGCAGCATCGCTAGGCAGATGAACACTGAAGCTTTCTTT
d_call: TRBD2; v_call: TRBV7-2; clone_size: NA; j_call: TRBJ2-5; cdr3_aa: CASSSHSGTSGVSQYF; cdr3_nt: TGTGCCAGCAGCTCACACTCCGGGACTAGCGGGGTTTCCCAGTACTTC
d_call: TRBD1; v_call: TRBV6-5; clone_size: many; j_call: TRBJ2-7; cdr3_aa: CASSSPGQGYHEQYF; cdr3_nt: TGTGCCAGCAGTTCCCCGGGACAGGGGTACCACGAGCAGTACTTC
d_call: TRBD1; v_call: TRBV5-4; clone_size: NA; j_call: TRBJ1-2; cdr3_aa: CASSVDRGNYGYTF; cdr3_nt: TGTGCCAGCAGCGTGGACAGGGGAAACTATGGCTACACCTTC
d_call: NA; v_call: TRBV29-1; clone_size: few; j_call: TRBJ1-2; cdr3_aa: CSVADSHYGYTF; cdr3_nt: TGCAGCGTAGCGGACAGCCACTATGGCTACACCTTC
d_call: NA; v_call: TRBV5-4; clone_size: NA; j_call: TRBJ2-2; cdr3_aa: CASSLAIGAGELFF; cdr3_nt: TGTGCCAGCAGCTTGGCCATAGGTGCCGGGGAGCTGTTTTTT
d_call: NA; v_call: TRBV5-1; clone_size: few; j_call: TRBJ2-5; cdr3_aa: CASGIEKTQYF; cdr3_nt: TGCGCCAGCGGAATAGAAAAGACCCAGTACTTC
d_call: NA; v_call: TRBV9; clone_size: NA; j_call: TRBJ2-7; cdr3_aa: CASSPRGAEAYEQYF; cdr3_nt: TGTGCCAGCAGCCCTCGGGGAGCGGAAGCCTACGAGCAGTACTTC
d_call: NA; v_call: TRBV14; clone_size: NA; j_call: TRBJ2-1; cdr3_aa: CASSQDPTDSYNEQFF; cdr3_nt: TGTGCCAGCAGCCAAGATCCCACAGACTCCTACAATGAGCAGTTCTTC
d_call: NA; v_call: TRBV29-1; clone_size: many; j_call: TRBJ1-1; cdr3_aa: CSVVKGLNTEAFF; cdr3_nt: TGCAGCGTTGTAAAAGGACTGAACACTGAAGCTTTCTTT